This T cell receptor beta chain came from a study of tissue T cells after allogeneic stem cell transplantation. Overall study findings and caveats: This small cohort was clinically heterogeneous, and sampling depth was a limitation. In patients and mice, blood and spleen missed much of tissue repertoire.

The CDR3 runs to 14 residues. V was pared by 4 bases and J by 0 bases, with 3 bases of the junction left unmatched. CDR1 and CDR2 (germline): KGHPV, FQNQEV (reference sequence). TCRbeta CDR3 was sequenced at survey depth with template counts. Repertoires were generated with immunoSEQ multiplex PCR, while TCRdb's copy carries only in-frame clones and drops some. The sample holds thousands of clones, 35% to 55% seen once. Time point reported: mouse harvest day 7 after allogeneic transplant. Tail vein injection delivered 10^7 T-cell-depleted bone marrow cells and 10^6 splenic CD5+ T cells. Mice had MHC-mismatched B6 into BALB/c GVHD, sampled day 7 or 14. In its sample, this clone ranks as medium-sized. The antigen remains undetermined. Genes and germline are mouse. The CDR3 end is not reached by the read, which stops 1 residue before it; the germline J gene fills it in.

The receptor was isolated from a female BALB/c mouse given C57BL/6 T cells with graft-versus-host disease after an allogeneic hematopoietic cell transplant. Sequencing was performed on skin. The rearrangement links TRBV26 to TRBJ2-7; 7 bases are a match to TRBD1. The sequenced part of the CDR3 DNA is TGTGCCAGCAGTCCGGGACAGAGCTCCTATGAACAGTAC. This gives the protein CASSPGQSSYEQY. The full CDR3 sequence reads CASSPGQSSYEQYF.